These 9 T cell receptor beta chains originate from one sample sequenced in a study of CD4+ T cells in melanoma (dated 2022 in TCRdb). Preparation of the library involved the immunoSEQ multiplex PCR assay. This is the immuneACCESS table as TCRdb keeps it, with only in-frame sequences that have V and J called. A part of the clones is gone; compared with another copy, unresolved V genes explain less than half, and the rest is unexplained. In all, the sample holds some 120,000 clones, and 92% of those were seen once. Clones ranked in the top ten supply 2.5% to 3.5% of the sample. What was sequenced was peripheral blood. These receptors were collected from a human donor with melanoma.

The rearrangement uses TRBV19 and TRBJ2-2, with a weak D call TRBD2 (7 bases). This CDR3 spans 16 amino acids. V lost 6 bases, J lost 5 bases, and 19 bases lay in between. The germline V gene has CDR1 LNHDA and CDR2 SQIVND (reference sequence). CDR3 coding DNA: TGTGCCAGTAGGGGGGGGCAACCGGGGGGTACCGGGGAGCTGTTTTTT. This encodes CASRGGQPGGTGELFF.

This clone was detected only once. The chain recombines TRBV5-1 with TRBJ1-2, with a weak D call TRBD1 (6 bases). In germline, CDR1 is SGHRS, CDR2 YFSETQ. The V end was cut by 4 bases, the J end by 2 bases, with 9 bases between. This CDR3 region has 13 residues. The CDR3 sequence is CASSQDRNYGYTF. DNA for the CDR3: TGCGCCAGCAGCCAGGACAGAAACTATGGCTACACCTTC.

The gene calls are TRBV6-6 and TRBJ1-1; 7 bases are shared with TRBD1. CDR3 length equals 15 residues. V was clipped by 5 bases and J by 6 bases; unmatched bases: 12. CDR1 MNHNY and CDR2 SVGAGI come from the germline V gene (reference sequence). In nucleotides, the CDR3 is TGTGCCAGCAGTGGCGAGGGGGCCTGGCGGCCTGAAGCTTTCTTT. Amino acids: CASSGEGAWRPEAFF.

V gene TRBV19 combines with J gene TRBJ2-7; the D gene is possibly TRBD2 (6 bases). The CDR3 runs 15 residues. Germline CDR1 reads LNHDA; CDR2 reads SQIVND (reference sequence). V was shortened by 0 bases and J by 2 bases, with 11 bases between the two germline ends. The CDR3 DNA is TGTGCCAGTAGTATAGATCGGGAGCAGGCCTACGAGCAGTACTTC. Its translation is CASSIDREQAYEQYF. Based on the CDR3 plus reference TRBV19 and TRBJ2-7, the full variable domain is DGGITQSPKYLFRKEGQNVTLSCEQNLNHDAMYWYRQDPGQGLRLIYYSQIVNDFQKGDIAEGYSVSREKKESFPLTVTSAQKNPTAFYLCASSIDREQAYEQYFGPGTRLTVT.

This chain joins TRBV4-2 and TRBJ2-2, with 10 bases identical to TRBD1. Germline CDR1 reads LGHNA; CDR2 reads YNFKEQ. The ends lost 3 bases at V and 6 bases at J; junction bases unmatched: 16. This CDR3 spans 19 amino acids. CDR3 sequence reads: CASSQEGGTATGGPGELFF. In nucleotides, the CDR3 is TGTGCCAGCAGCCAGGAGGGGGGTACTGCGACAGGGGGCCCCGGGGAGCTGTTTTTT.

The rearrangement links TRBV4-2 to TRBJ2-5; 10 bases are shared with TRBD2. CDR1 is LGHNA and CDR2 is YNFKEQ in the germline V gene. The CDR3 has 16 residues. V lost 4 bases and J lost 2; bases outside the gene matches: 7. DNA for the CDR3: TGTGCCAGCAGCCTACGACTAGCGGGTTCACAAGAGACCCAGTACTTC. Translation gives CASSLRLAGSQETQYF.

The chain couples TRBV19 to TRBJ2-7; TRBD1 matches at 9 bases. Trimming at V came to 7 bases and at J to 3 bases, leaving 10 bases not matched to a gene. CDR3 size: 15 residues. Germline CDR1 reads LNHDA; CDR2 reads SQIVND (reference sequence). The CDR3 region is CASNSGTGSGYEQYF. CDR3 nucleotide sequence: TGTGCCAGTAATAGTGGGACAGGGTCCGGCTACGAGCAGTACTTC.

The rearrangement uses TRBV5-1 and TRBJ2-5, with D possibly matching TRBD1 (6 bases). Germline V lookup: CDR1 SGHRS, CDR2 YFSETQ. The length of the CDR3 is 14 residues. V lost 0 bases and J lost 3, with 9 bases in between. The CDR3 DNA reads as TGCGCCAGCAGCTTGGATTCAGGGGAAGAGACCCAGTACTTC. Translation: CASSLDSGEETQYF.

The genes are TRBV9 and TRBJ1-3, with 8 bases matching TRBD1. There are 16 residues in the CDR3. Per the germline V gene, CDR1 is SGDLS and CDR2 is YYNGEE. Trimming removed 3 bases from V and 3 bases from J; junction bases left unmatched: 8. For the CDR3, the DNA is TGTGCCAGCAGCGAGGACAGGGTCTCGGTTGGAAACACCATATATTTT. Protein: CASSEDRVSVGNTIYF.